This entry lists 32 T cell receptor beta chains sequenced from one sample in a study of blood T cell repertoires in COVID-19. Libraries were prepared by immunoSEQ multiplex PCR; TCRdb keeps only in-frame clonotypes and omits some of them. The sample records more than 200,000 clones, more than 75% being singletons. The sequenced sample was PBMCs or T cells enriched from blood (not recorded which). Receptor source: a woman aged 45-59 years who had recovered from COVID-19.

The V and J genes are TRBV19 and TRBJ1-5; a weak D match, TRBD1 (6 bases). The CDR3 contains 17 residues. Germline CDR1 reads LNHDA; CDR2 reads SQIVND (reference sequence). Trimming cost V 3 bases and J 0 bases, with 15 bases left between them. CDR3 DNA sequence: TGTGCCAGTAGTATTAAGGGGGTCGCACTTAGCAATCAGCCCCAGCATTTT. This sequence encodes CASSIKGVALSNQPQHF.

DNA for the CDR3: TGTGCCAGCTCACCCGGGACTAGCGCGGAGACCCAGTACTTC. Translated: CASSPGTSAETQYF. This sequence joins TRBV18 and TRBJ2-5, with TRBD2 identical over 10 bases. Per germline, CDR1 KGHSH and CDR2 LQKENI. This CDR3 contains 14 residues. V lost 3 bases, J lost 5 bases, and 3 bases stayed unmatched. Full variable domain (outside the CDR3, taken from reference TRBV18 and TRBJ2-5): NAGVMQNPRHLVRRRGQEARLRCSPMKGHSHVYWYRQLPEEGLKFMVYLQKENIIDESGMPKERFSAEFPKEGPSILRIQQVVRGDSAAYFCASSPGTSAETQYFGPGTRLLVL.

The rearrangement uses TRBV10-3 and TRBJ1-5; TRBD1 matches 11 bases. This CDR3 spans 16 amino acids. Germline V lookup: CDR1 ENHRY, CDR2 SYGVKD. With V trimmed by 8 bases and J by 4 bases, 10 bases remained unmatched. CDR3 sequence (DNA): TGTGCCATCGGCTCCTATGGGACAGGGGGGAATCAGCCCCAGCATTTT. Translated, it gives CAIGSYGTGGNQPQHF.

This rearrangement joins TRBV4-3 to TRBJ1-1, with a possible D match to TRBD1 (6 bases). Trimming shortened V by 0 bases and J by 6 bases, and 11 bases separated the two germline ends. The CDR3 has 14 residues. Germline V gene lookup returns CDR1 LGHNA and CDR2 YSLEER. CDR3 DNA: TGCGCCAGCAGCCAAGACAGGGGTGACCCTGAAGCTTTCTTT. Its translation: CASSQDRGDPEAFF.

The CDR3 protein is CASSPAGESEQYF. CDR3 nucleotide sequence: TGTGCCAGCTCACCGGCAGGGGAAAGCGAGCAGTACTTC. V and J are TRBV18 and TRBJ2-7; perhaps TRBD1 as D (6 bases). Germline CDR1 is KGHSH and CDR2 is LQKENI. The CDR3 is 13 residues long. Trimming took off 3 bases at V and 6 bases at J, with 12 bases between the two ends.

This sequence joins TRBV7-8 and TRBJ1-4; 7 bases fit TRBD1. Germline V CDR1 and CDR2: SGHVS, FQNEAQ. Losses at the gene ends were 1 base for V and 7 bases for J; bases not matched to a gene: 9. This CDR3 comprises 16 residues. The CDR3 reads CASSLELTGSGEKLFF. CDR3 in DNA: TGTGCCAGCAGCTTAGAGTTGACAGGGTCTGGTGAAAAACTGTTTTTT.

The genes are TRBV5-1 and TRBJ2-5; 9 bases are shared with TRBD1. The J segment lost 3 bases and the V segment lost 3 bases, leaving 3 bases of the junction unmatched. The CDR3 runs 14 residues. Germline V gives CDR1 SGHRS, CDR2 YFSETQ. In nucleotides, the CDR3 is TGCGCCAGCAGCTACGGGACAGGGAAAGAGACCCAGTACTTC. Its translation: CASSYGTGKETQYF. Full variable domain (outside the CDR3, taken from reference TRBV5-1 and TRBJ2-5): KAGVTQTPRYLIKTRGQQVTLSCSPISGHRSVSWYQQTPGQGLQFLFEYFSETQRNKGNFPGRFSGRQFSNSRSEMNVSTLELGDSALYLCASSYGTGKETQYFGPGTRLLVL.

This chain links TRBV12-3 or TRBV12-4 with TRBJ2-3; no reliable D call. The CDR3 extends over 11 amino acids. V was clipped by 3 bases and J by 6 bases, with 4 bases between them. The CDR3, as DNA: TGTGCCAGCAGTTTTATTGATACGCAGTATTTT. Encoded protein: CASSFIDTQYF.

The V call is TRBV10-3, the J call TRBJ1-2, with TRBD1 matching 8 bases. Germline assignment: CDR1 ENHRY and CDR2 SYGVKD. The CDR3 is 14 amino acids. Germline trimming cut 4 bases from V and 3 bases from J; bases unmatched to any gene: 4. CDR3 sequence (DNA): TGTGCCATCAGTGCAGGACAGGGTGACTATGGCTACACCTTC. Residues: CAISAGQGDYGYTF.

This rearrangement joins TRBV12-3 or TRBV12-4 to TRBJ1-2, with a tentative D call TRBD1 (6 bases). V dropped 2 bases and J dropped 4 bases, with 8 bases sitting between them. The CDR3 has 13 residues. Written as DNA, the CDR3 is TGTGCCAGCAGTTTACAGGGGATCTATGGCTACACCTTC. Its protein is CASSLQGIYGYTF.

This rearrangement joins TRBV20-1 to TRBJ2-2; D unclear. The ends were cut back, 3 bases at V and 2 bases at J, with 7 bases in the middle. Germline V gives CDR1 DFQATT, CDR2 SNEGSKA (reference sequence). This CDR3 has 13 amino acids. CDR3: CSASSINTGELFF. CDR3 coding DNA: TGCAGTGCTAGTTCTATTAACACCGGGGAGCTGTTTTTT.

J is TRBJ2-7 and V is TRBV7-6; 7 nucleotides match TRBD2. Germline V lookup: CDR1 SGHVS, CDR2 FNYEAQ. This CDR3 is 16 amino acids long. Trimming removed 1 base from V and 2 bases from J; junction bases left unmatched: 8. The DNA of the CDR3 is TGTGCCAGCAGCTTAGGTCGCAGCGGGGCCCCCTACGAGCAGTACTTC. As protein: CASSLGRSGAPYEQYF.

The chain is built from TRBV19 and TRBJ2-7; D is perhaps TRBD1 (6 bases). This CDR3 has 14 residues. Germline assignment: CDR1 LNHDA and CDR2 SQIVND (reference sequence). V was trimmed by 2 bases and J by 3 bases, leaving 11 bases between them. DNA for the CDR3: TGTGCCAGTAGTATACTGGACAGAGGCTACGAGCAGTACTTC. Protein: CASSILDRGYEQYF.

The V and J genes are TRBV30 and TRBJ2-6, with TRBD1 as a possible D gene (6 bases). In germline, CDR1 is GTSNPN, CDR2 SVGIG (reference sequence). This CDR3 is 14 amino acids long. The V gene lost 2 bases and the J gene lost 4 bases, with 9 bases spanning the gap. CDR3 in amino acids: CAWSLGQGANVLTF. For the CDR3, the DNA is TGTGCCTGGAGTCTCGGACAGGGGGCCAACGTCCTGACTTTC.

V usage is TRBV18 and J usage is TRBJ2-3; D is unresolved. The CDR3 covers 13 residues. V dropped 0 bases and J dropped 6 bases, with 7 bases sitting between them. Per the germline V gene, CDR1 is KGHSH and CDR2 is LQKENI. CDR3 sequence reads: CASSPPSSDTQYF. The CDR3 DNA follows: TGTGCCAGCTCACCACCCTCCTCTGATACGCAGTATTTT.

Remarks on this clone: This sample includes further DNA sequences coding for the same CDR3. This sequence joins TRBV18 and TRBJ1-1; 7 nucleotides align to TRBD1. Germline values: CDR1 KGHSH, CDR2 LQKENI. J gave up 8 bases and V 3 bases, and 0 bases lay outside the gene matches. The CDR3 covers 11 residues. In DNA form, the CDR3 reads TGTGCCAGCTCACCGACAGGGGAAGCTTTCTTT. This encodes CASSPTGEAFF.

The V call is TRBV28, the J call TRBJ2-1; 8 bases align to TRBD1. Germline trimming cut 5 bases from V and 9 bases from J; bases unmatched to any gene: 9. CDR1 and CDR2 (germline): MDHEN, SYDVKM. CDR3 length equals 14 residues. The CDR3, as DNA: TGTGCCAGCAGTCCGCGGACAGGGTCGCCTGAGCAGTTCTTC. As protein: CASSPRTGSPEQFF.

The rearrangement uses TRBV27 and TRBJ1-5; possibly TRBD1 for D (5 bases). With 1 base removed from V and 3 bases from J, the gap between germline ends came to 10 bases. This CDR3 is built from 15 residues. The V gene's germline CDR1 is MNHEY and CDR2 SMNVEV (reference sequence). CDR3 sequence reads: CASSLLNRPNQPQHF. The CDR3 DNA follows: TGTGCCAGCAGTTTATTAAACAGGCCCAATCAGCCCCAGCATTTT.

V usage is TRBV27 and J usage is TRBJ2-3; TRBD2 matches at 16 bases. V lost 3 bases to trimming and J lost 1 base; unmatched junction nucleotides: 7. This CDR3 has 19 amino acids. Germline V gives CDR1 MNHEY, CDR2 SMNVEV (reference sequence). The DNA for the CDR3 is TGTGCCAGCAGTTTTATGGGACTAGCGGGAGGGCAGGGCACAGATACGCAGTATTTT. Amino acid sequence: CASSFMGLAGGQGTDTQYF.

The genes are TRBV19 and TRBJ2-1, with 10 bases that match TRBD2. The germline V gene has CDR1 LNHDA and CDR2 SQIVND (reference sequence). V shed 4 bases and J 4 bases; nucleotides not matched to a gene: 10. The CDR3 extends over 17 amino acids. This chain's CDR3 is CASSTGRAGGPYNEQFF. The CDR3 DNA reads TGTGCCAGTAGTACAGGAAGAGCGGGAGGGCCTTACAATGAGCAGTTCTTC.

The V call is TRBV4-2, the J call TRBJ2-4; TRBD2 aligns across 11 bases. CDR1 and CDR2 (germline): LGHNA, YNFKEQ. V dropped 1 base and J dropped 2; count of bases not matched to a gene: 7. The CDR3 is 18 amino acids. This chain's CDR3 is CASSQGTSGSGSKNIQYF. CDR3 DNA sequence: TGTGCCAGCAGCCAAGGAACTAGCGGGAGCGGATCCAAAAACATTCAGTACTTC.

As concerns this clone: A junction end diverges from the germline sequence, so it may reflect a read error. The chain combines TRBV7-7 with TRBJ1-2; 11 bases align to TRBD1. This CDR3 comprises 18 residues. CDR1 SSHAT and CDR2 FNYEAQ come from the germline V gene (reference sequence). The CDR3 DNA follows: TGTGCTAGCAGCTTAGGGCTGCCAGGACAGGGGGCCGAGTCGGACTACACCTTC. As protein: CASSLGLPGQGAESDYTF.

This chain uses TRBV5-1 with TRBJ2-1; a weak D match, TRBD2 (5 bases). Germline-derived CDR1 and CDR2 are SGHRS and YFSETQ. The CDR3 consists of 14 residues. V was pared by 0 bases and J by 6 bases, with 10 bases between. The CDR3 nucleotides read TGCGCCAGCAGCTTGGGAGGGAGTGGCAATGAGCAGTTCTTC. Its translation: CASSLGGSGNEQFF.

The chain recombines TRBV7-2 with TRBJ1-6; D perhaps matches TRBD1 (5 bases). The CDR3 totals 15 residues. With 4 bases removed from V and 4 bases from J, the gap between germline ends came to 11 bases. CDR1 is SGHTA, CDR2 FQGNSA, per germline. The CDR3 spells CASSSGDRYNSPLHF. CDR3 nucleotides: TGTGCCAGCAGCTCGGGCGACAGATATAATTCACCCCTCCACTTT.

The gene calls are TRBV2 and TRBJ2-7; tentatively, D is TRBD1 (6 bases). Germline values: CDR1 SNHLY, CDR2 FYNNEI. The V gene lost 11 bases and the J gene lost 3 bases, with 17 bases spanning the gap. This CDR3 comprises 13 residues. Written as DNA, the CDR3 is TGTGCCGGCCGTTCTCAGGGGCGCTACGAGCAGTACTTC. It translates to CAGRSQGRYEQYF.

Regarding this clone: Distinct nucleotide sequences in the sample also encode this CDR3. The chain uses TRBV11-2 and TRBJ2-7, with D possibly matching TRBD1 (6 bases). The V end was cut by 0 bases, the J end by 3 bases, with 9 bases between. CDR3 length: 14 residues. CDR1 and CDR2 from the germline V gene are SGHAT and FQNNGV. The CDR3 loop reads CASSLDPQGYEQYF. In DNA form, the CDR3 reads TGTGCCAGCAGCTTAGACCCACAGGGCTACGAGCAGTACTTC.

The V gene is TRBV7-8, the J gene TRBJ2-2, with D unresolved. This CDR3 is 17 amino acids long. Germline V gene lookup returns CDR1 SGHVS and CDR2 FQNEAQ. V dropped 1 base and J dropped 3 bases, with 15 bases sitting between them. DNA of the CDR3: TGTGCCAGCAGCTTAGTTGTCAGGCCAACGGACACCGGGGAGCTGTTTTTT. Translation gives CASSLVVRPTDTGELFF. Variable domain in full (rest from reference TRBV7-8 and TRBJ2-2): GAGVSQSPRYKVAKRGQDVALRCDPISGHVSLFWYQQALGQGPEFLTYFQNEAQLDKSGLPSDRFFAERPEGSVSTLKIQRTQQEDSAVYLCASSLVVRPTDTGELFFGEGSRLTVL.

This chain links TRBV5-4 with TRBJ2-1; the match to TRBD1 covers 7 bases. CDR1 and CDR2 from the germline V gene are SGHNT and YYREEE (reference sequence). CDR3 length equals 16 residues. V shed 4 bases, J shed 0 bases, and the junction held 7 bases outside the gene matches. The DNA for the CDR3 is TGTGCCAGCAGCCGAGGGACAGCAAGCTCCTACAATGAGCAGTTCTTC. Its translation is CASSRGTASSYNEQFF.

This clone was counted once. The V gene is TRBV15, the J gene TRBJ1-4; 7 nucleotides agree with TRBD1. After removal of 3 bases from V and 6 bases from J, the junction contained 4 bases not matched to a gene. Germline CDR1 is LNHNV and CDR2 is YYDKDF (reference sequence). The length of the CDR3 is 14 residues. CDR3 loop: CATSRDRLHEKLFF. CDR3 DNA sequence: TGTGCCACCAGCAGGGACAGGCTTCATGAAAAACTGTTTTTT. The full variable domain, rest sourced from reference TRBV15 and TRBJ1-4, is DAMVIQNPRYQVTQFGKPVTLSCSQTLNHNVMYWYQQKSSQAPKLLFHYYDKDFNNEADTPDNFQSRRPNTSFCFLDIRSPGLGDTAMYLCATSRDRLHEKLFFGSGTQLSVL.

The chain has TRBV3-1 (or the pseudogene TRBV3-2) and TRBJ2-2; 8 bases line up with TRBD1. From germline, CDR1 is LGHDT and CDR2 YNNKEL (reference sequence). This CDR3 is 14 amino acids long. The trim removed 2 bases at V and 6 bases at J, leaving 2 bases unmatched. DNA of the CDR3: TGTGCCAGCAGCCAACAGGGGGCGTCCGGGGAGCTGTTTTTT. It translates to CASSQQGASGELFF.

The V and J genes are TRBV28 and TRBJ1-5; the D gene is possibly TRBD1 (5 bases). Germline V gene sequence: CDR1 MDHEN, CDR2 SYDVKM. Trimming removed 5 bases from V and 4 bases from J, with 24 bases in between. The CDR3 loop spans 18 amino acids. The CDR3 spells CASSPWPGVRDGNQPQHF. CDR3 bases: TGTGCCAGCAGTCCGTGGCCGGGGGTGCGGGACGGTAATCAGCCCCAGCATTTT.

This sequence joins TRBV25-1 and TRBJ2-7; the D gene is possibly TRBD1 (5 bases). This CDR3 contains 18 residues. Looked up from germline, CDR1 is MGHDK and CDR2 is SYGVNS. Trimming removed 3 bases from V and 3 bases from J, with 24 bases in between. The CDR3: CASSDGVSSGQSYYEQYF. The CDR3 DNA reads TGTGCCAGCAGTGACGGTGTAAGTTCAGGACAATCCTACTACGAGCAGTACTTC.